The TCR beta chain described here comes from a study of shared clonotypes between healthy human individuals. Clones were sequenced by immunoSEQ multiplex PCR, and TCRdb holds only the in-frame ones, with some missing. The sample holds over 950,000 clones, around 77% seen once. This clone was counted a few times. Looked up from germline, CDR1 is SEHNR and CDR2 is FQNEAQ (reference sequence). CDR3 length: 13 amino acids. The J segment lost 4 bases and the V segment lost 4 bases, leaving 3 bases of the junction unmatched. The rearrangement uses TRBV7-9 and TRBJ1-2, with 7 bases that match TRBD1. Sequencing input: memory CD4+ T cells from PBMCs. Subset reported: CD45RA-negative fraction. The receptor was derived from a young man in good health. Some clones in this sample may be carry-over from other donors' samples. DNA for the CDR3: TGTGCCAGCAGCTCGACAGGGATCTATGGCTACACCTTC. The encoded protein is CASSSTGIYGYTF.